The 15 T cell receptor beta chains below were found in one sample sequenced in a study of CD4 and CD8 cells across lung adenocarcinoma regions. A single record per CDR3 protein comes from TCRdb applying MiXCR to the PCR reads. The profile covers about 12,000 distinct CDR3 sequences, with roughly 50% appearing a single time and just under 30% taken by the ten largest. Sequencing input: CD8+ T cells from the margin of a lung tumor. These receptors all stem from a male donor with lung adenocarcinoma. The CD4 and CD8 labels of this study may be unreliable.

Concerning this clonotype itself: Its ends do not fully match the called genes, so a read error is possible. This CDR3 reads CATGRASGDQDTQYF. DNA of the CDR3: TGTGCCACGGGGAGGGCGAGCGGTGACCAAGATACGCAGTACTTT. The chain couples TRBV10-3 to TRBJ2-3; 7 bases map to TRBD2. The germline gives CDR1 ENHRY, CDR2 SYGVKD. The CDR3 consists of 15 residues.

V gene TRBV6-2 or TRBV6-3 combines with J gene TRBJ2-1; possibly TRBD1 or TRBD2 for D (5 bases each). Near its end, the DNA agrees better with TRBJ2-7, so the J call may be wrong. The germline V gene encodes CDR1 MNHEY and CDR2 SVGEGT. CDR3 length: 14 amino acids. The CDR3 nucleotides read TGTGCCAGCAGTTTCCTAGAGGGGTCCTACGAGCAGTACTTC. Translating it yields CASSFLEGSYEQYF.

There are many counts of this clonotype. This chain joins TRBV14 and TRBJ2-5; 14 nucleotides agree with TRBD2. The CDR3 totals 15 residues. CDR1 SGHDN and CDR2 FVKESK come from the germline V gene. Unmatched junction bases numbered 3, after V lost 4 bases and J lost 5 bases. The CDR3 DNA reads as TGTGCCAGCAGCCCTGGACTAGCGGGAGGTGAGACCCAGTACTTC. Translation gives CASSPGLAGGETQYF.

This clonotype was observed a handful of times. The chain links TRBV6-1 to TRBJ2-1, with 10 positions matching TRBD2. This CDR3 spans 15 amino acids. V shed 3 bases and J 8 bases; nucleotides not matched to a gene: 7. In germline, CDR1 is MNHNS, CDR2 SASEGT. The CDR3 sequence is CASSEVAGGLDEQFF. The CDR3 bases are TGTGCCAGCAGTGAGGTAGCGGGGGGTCTGGATGAGCAGTTCTTC.

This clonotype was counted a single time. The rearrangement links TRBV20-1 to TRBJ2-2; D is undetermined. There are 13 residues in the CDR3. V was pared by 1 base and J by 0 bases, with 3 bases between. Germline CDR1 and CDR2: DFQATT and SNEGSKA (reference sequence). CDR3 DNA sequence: TGCAGTGCTAGAGTAGCGAACACCGGGGAGCTGTTTTTT. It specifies CSARVANTGELFF.

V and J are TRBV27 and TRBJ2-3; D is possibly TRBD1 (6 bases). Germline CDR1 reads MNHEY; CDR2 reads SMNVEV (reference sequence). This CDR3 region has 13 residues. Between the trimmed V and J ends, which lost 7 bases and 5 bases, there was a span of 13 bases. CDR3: CASKTRGGDTQYF. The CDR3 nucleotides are TGTGCCAGCAAAACCAGGGGTGGAGATACGCAGTATTTT.

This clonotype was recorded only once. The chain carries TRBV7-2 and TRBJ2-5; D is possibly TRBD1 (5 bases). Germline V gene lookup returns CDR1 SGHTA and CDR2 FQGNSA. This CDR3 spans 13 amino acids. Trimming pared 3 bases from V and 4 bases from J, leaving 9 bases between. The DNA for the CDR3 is TGTGCCAGCAGCTTCGGACATGCAGAGACCCAGTACTTC. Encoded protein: CASSFGHAETQYF.

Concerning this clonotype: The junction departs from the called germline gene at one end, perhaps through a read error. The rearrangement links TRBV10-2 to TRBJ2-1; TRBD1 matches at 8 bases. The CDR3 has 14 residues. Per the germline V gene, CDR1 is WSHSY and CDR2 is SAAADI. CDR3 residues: CATGQGVSYNAQFF. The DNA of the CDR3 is TGCGCGACCGGACAGGGTGTGAGCTACAATGCGCAGTTCTTT.

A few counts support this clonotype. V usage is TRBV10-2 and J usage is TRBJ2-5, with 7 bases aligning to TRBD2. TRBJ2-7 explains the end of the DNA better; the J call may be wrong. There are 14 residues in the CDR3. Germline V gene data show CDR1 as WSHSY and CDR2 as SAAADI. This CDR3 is CATISAGAFSEQYF. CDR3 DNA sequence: TGCGCCACCATCTCTGCGGGAGCGTTCTCCGAGCAGTACTTC.

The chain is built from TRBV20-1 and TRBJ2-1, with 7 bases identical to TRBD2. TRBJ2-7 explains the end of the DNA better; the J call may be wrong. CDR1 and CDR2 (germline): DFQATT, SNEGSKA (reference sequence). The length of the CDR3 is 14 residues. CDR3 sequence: CSATSGGSSYEQYF. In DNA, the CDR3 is TGCAGTGCTACATCCGGGGGGTCCTCCTACGAGCAGTACTTC.

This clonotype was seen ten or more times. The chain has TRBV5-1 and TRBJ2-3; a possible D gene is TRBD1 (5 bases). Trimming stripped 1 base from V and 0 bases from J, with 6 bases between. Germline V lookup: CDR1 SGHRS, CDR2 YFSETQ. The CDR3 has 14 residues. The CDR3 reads CASSLRGSTDTQYF. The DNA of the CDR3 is TGCGCCAGCAGCTTGAGGGGAAGCACAGATACGCAGTATTTT.

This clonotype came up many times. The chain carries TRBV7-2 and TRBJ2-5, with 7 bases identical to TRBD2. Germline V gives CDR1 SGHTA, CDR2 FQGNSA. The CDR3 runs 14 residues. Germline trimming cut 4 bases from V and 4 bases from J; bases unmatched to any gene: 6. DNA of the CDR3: TGTGCCAGCAGCTCGCAAGCGGGAACAGAGACCCAGTACTTC. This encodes CASSSQAGTETQYF.

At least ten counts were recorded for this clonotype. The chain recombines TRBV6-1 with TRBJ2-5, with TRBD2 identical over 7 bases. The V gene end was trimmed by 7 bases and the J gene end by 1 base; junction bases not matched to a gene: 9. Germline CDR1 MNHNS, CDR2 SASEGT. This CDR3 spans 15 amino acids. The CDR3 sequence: CASTRTASGQETQYF. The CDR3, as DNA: TGTGCCAGCACCAGGACGGCTAGCGGCCAAGAGACCCAGTACTTC.

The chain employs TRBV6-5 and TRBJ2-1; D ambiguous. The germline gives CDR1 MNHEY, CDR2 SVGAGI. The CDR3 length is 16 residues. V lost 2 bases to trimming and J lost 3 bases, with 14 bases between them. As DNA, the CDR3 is TGTGCCAGCAGTTACCTTCCGTTAGGGAACTACAATGAGCAGTTCTTC. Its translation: CASSYLPLGNYNEQFF.

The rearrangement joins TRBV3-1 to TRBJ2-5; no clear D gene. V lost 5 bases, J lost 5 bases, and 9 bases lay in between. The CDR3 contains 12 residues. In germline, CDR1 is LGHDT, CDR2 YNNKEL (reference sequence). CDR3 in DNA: TGTGCCAGCAGCGAGGTTTCGGAGACCCAGTACTTC. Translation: CASSEVSETQYF.